Each of the 13 T cell receptor beta chains below was sequenced from the same sample in a study of T cells in Graves' hyperthyroidism and ophthalmopathy (dated by TCRdb to between 2017 and 2020). Library method: multiplex PCR. Sequencing was carried out with an Illumina HiSeq 2000. The TCR beta CDR3 regions were amplified from RNA transcripts. A first-round RT-PCR of the TCR CDR3 used the HTBI primer set with the Qiagen OneStep RT-PCR kit. The public reads were reanalyzed by TCRdb: fastp trimming at Q25, MiXCR alignment, in-frame beta chains only. Rows with a matching CDR3 protein are joined into one entry that keeps the most common DNA and genes. This sample holds around 400,000 distinct CDR3 sequences; 25% were observed only once. The top ten clones comprise more than 60% of the sample. Material for sequencing was blood. The source of these receptors is a man in his forties or fifties with Graves' hyperthyroidism.

The rearrangement links TRBV5-1 to TRBJ2-1; D not certain. The V end was cut by 1 base, the J end by 9 bases, with 14 bases between. Germline CDR1 is SGHRS and CDR2 is YFSETQ. This CDR3 has 14 residues. CDR3 sequence: CASSLKGTVGEQFF. CDR3 nucleotides: TGCGCCAGCAGCTTGAAGGGCACGGTGGGTGAGCAGTTCTTC. Based on the CDR3 plus reference TRBV5-1 and TRBJ2-1, the full variable domain is KAGVTQTPRYLIKTRGQQVTLSCSPISGHRSVSWYQQTPGQGLQFLFEYFSETQRNKGNFPGRFSGRQFSNSRSEMNVSTLELGDSALYLCASSLKGTVGEQFFGPGTRLTVL.

Only a few counts were recorded for this clonotype. The CDR3 region is CASSLRAADFYNEQFF. DNA of the CDR3: TGTGCCAGCAGCTTAAGGGCCGCGGACTTTTACAATGAGCAGTTCTTC. V and J are TRBV11-2 and TRBJ2-1; a weak D match, TRBD2 (5 bases). The CDR3 covers 16 residues. Germline-derived CDR1 and CDR2 are SGHAT and FQNNGV. Trimming took off 2 bases at V and 4 bases at J, with 15 bases between the two ends.

On this clonotype itself: Compared with germline, one end of the junction differs, possibly owing to a read error. The V call is TRBV7-3, the J call TRBJ2-1; TRBD1 agrees at 11 bases. The CDR3 contains 14 residues. Per germline, CDR1 SGHTA and CDR2 FQGTGA. CDR3 sequence (DNA): TGCGCCAGCAGCCAGAGGACAGGGGGCGGTGAGCAGTTCTTC. Protein sequence: CASSQRTGGGEQFF.

This clonotype was found a few times. The chain combines TRBV27 with TRBJ2-5, with TRBD1 as a possible D gene (6 bases). The germline V gene has CDR1 MNHEY and CDR2 SMNVEV (reference sequence). The V gene lost 4 bases and the J gene lost 1 base, with 13 bases spanning the gap. This CDR3 spans 15 amino acids. The CDR3 region is CASSYRRGSQETQYF. DNA of the CDR3: TGTGCCAGCAGTTACCGCAGGGGAAGCCAAGAGACCCAGTACTTC.

A few counts support this clonotype. The rearrangement joins TRBV5-1 to TRBJ2-1, with D possibly being TRBD1 or TRBD2 (6 bases each). The V end lost 6 bases, the J end lost 6 bases, and 13 bases lay between the germline ends. Germline V gene data show CDR1 as SGHRS and CDR2 as YFSETQ. The CDR3 runs to 13 residues. The CDR3 protein is CASTKGGSNEQFF. In DNA, the CDR3 is TGCGCCAGCACAAAGGGGGGAAGCAATGAGCAGTTCTTC. Based on the CDR3 plus reference TRBV5-1 and TRBJ2-1, the full variable domain is KAGVTQTPRYLIKTRGQQVTLSCSPISGHRSVSWYQQTPGQGLQFLFEYFSETQRNKGNFPGRFSGRQFSNSRSEMNVSTLELGDSALYLCASTKGGSNEQFFGPGTRLTVL.

This clonotype was counted only a few times. The chain has TRBV2 and TRBJ2-5, with D perhaps being TRBD1 or TRBD2 (7 bases each). Germline CDR1 reads SNHLY; CDR2 reads FYNNEI. The CDR3 runs 15 residues. The ends were cut back, 8 bases at V and 3 bases at J, with 19 bases in the middle. This chain's CDR3 is CASDREGIRKETQYF. DNA of the CDR3: TGTGCCAGCGACAGGGAGGGGATTCGGAAAGAGACCCAGTACTTC.

In its sample, this clonotype was seen a few times. The rearrangement joins TRBV5-1 to TRBJ1-2; 7 positions agree with TRBD1. The germline V gene encodes CDR1 SGHRS and CDR2 YFSETQ. This CDR3 comprises 14 residues. With 0 bases clipped from V and 7 bases from J, the junction kept 6 bases outside the gene matches. The CDR3 is CASSLDRGSFGYTF. The CDR3 nucleotides are TGCGCCAGCAGCTTGGACAGGGGTTCGTTTGGCTACACCTTC.

This clonotype was seen only a few times. This chain uses TRBV7-2 with TRBJ1-1; 8 bases match TRBD1. Looked up from germline, CDR1 is SGHTA and CDR2 is FQGNSA. This CDR3 is built from 13 residues. With 5 bases clipped from V and 6 bases from J, the junction kept 5 bases outside the gene matches. This CDR3 is CASSRQGPPEAFF. The CDR3 DNA is TGTGCCAGCAGCCGACAGGGGCCCCCTGAAGCTTTCTTT.

This clonotype was detected ten times or more. This rearrangement joins TRBV7-9 to TRBJ2-7; D may match TRBD1 or TRBD2 (5 bases each). With 4 bases removed from V and 6 bases from J, the gap between germline ends came to 10 bases. In germline, CDR1 is SEHNR, CDR2 FQNEAQ (reference sequence). CDR3 length equals 12 residues. This CDR3 is CASSWDGGEQYF. The CDR3 DNA is TGTGCCAGCAGCTGGGATGGGGGCGAGCAGTACTTC.

The rearrangement joins TRBV12-3 or TRBV12-4 to TRBJ2-7; 10 nucleotides match TRBD2. This CDR3 has 14 amino acids. The ends lost 5 bases at V and 2 bases at J; junction bases unmatched: 3. Written as DNA, the CDR3 is TGTGCCAGCAGTCGGACTAGCGGAGCCTACGAGCAGTACTTC. Amino acid sequence: CASSRTSGAYEQYF.

This clonotype has a count of ten or more. The chain carries TRBV6-5 and TRBJ1-1; no firm D call. Per germline, CDR1 MNHEY and CDR2 SVGAGI. The ends were cut back, 0 bases at V and 1 base at J, with 6 bases in the middle. This CDR3 contains 14 residues. This CDR3 is CASSYSSSNTEAFF. DNA for the CDR3: TGTGCCAGCAGTTACTCGTCTTCGAACACTGAAGCTTTCTTT.

This clonotype came up many times. V is TRBV7-9 and J is TRBJ2-3; 7 nucleotides match TRBD2. The germline gives CDR1 SEHNR, CDR2 FQNEAQ (reference sequence). The V and J ends lost 5 bases and 1 base, in that order; junction bases with no gene match: 9. CDR3 length: 16 residues. The CDR3 loop reads CASSPGPGRGTDTQYF. The CDR3, as DNA: TGTGCCAGCAGCCCCGGACCAGGGAGGGGCACAGATACGCAGTATTTT.

This clonotype has more than one count but fewer than ten. This rearrangement joins TRBV5-1 to TRBJ2-7; 7 nucleotides line up with TRBD1. V was pared by 5 bases and J by 0 bases, with 14 bases of the junction left unmatched. The CDR3 contains 17 residues. Germline CDR1 reads SGHRS; CDR2 reads YFSETQ. Here the CDR3 DNA reads TGCGCCAGCAGGAAGTACTCCGGGGACAGCGGCTCCTACGAGCAGTACTTC. Amino acid sequence: CASRKYSGDSGSYEQYF.